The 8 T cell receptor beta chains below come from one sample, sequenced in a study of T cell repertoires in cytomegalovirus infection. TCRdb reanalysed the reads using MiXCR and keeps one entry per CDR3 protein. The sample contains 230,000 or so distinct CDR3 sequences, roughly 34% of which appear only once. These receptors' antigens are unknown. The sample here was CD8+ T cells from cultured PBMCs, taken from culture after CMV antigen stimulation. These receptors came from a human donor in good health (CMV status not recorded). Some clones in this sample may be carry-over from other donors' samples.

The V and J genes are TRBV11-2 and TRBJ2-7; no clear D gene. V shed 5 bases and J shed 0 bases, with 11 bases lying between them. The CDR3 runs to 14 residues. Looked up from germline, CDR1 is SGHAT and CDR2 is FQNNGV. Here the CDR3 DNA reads TGTGCCAGCAGCCCATGGACCCCCTCCTACGAGCAGTACTTC. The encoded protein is CASSPWTPSYEQYF.

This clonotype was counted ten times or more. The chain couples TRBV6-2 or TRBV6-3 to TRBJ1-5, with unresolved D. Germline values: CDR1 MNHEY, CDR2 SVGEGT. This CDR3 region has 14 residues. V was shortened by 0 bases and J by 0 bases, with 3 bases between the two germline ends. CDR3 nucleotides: TGTGCCAGCAGTTACTCTTATAGCAATCAGCCCCAGCATTTT. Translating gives CASSYSYSNQPQHF.

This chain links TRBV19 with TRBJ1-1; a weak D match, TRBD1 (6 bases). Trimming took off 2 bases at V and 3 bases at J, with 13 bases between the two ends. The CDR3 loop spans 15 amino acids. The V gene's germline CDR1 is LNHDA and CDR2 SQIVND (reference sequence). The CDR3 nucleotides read TGTGCCAGTAGTATAATACAGGGCATCGACACTGAAGCTTTCTTT. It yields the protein CASSIIQGIDTEAFF.

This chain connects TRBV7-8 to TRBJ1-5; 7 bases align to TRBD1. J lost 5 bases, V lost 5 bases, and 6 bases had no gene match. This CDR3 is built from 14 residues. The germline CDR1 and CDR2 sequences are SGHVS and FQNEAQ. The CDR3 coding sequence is TGTGCCAGCAGCCCGACAGGGATACATCAGCCCCAGCATTTT. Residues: CASSPTGIHQPQHF. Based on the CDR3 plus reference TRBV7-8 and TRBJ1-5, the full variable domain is GAGVSQSPRYKVAKRGQDVALRCDPISGHVSLFWYQQALGQGPEFLTYFQNEAQLDKSGLPSDRFFAERPEGSVSTLKIQRTQQEDSAVYLCASSPTGIHQPQHFGDGTRLSIL.

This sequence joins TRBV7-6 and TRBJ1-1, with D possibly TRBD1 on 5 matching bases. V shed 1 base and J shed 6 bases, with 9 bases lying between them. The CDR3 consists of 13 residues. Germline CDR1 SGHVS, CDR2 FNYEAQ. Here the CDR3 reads CASSLVRGAEAFF. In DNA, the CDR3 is TGTGCCAGCAGCTTAGTCCGGGGCGCTGAAGCTTTCTTT. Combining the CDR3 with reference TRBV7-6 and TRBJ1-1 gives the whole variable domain GAGVSQSPRYKVTKRGQDVALRCDPISGHVSLYWYRQALGQGPEFLTYFNYEAQQDKSGLPNDRFSAERPEGSISTLTIQRTEQRDSAMYRCASSLVRGAEAFFGQGTRLTVV.

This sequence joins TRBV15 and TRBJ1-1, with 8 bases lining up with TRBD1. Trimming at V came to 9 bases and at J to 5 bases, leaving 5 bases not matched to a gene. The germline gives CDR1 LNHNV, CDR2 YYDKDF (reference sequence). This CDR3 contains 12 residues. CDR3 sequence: CATRTGRTEAFF. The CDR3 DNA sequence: TGTGCCACTAGGACAGGGAGGACTGAAGCTTTCTTT.

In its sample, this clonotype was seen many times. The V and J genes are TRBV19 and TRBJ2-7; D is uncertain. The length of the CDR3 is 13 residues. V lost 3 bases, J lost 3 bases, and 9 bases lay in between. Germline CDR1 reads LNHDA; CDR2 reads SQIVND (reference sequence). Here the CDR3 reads CASSIGFRYEQYF. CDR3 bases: TGTGCCAGTAGTATCGGATTCCGCTACGAGCAGTACTTC. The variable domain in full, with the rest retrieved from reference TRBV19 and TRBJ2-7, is DGGITQSPKYLFRKEGQNVTLSCEQNLNHDAMYWYRQDPGQGLRLIYYSQIVNDFQKGDIAEGYSVSREKKESFPLTVTSAQKNPTAFYLCASSIGFRYEQYFGPGTRLTVT.

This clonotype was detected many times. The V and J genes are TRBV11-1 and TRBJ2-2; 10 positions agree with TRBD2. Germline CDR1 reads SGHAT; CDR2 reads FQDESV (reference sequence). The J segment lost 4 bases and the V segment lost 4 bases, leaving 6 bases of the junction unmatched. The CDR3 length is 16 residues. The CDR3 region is CASSYGTSDGTGELFF. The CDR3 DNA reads TGTGCCAGCAGCTACGGGACTAGCGACGGCACCGGGGAGCTGTTTTTT.